What follows are 29 T cell receptor beta chains derived from one specimen sequenced in a study of beta chain features in type 1 diabetes. Notes on the study in general: Moderate but significant shortening of TCRB CDR3s was recorded in all four CD4+ subsets from Type 1 diabetes patients.

No antigen has been assigned to these receptors. Expressed TCRB transcripts were sequenced after all isolated RNA was converted to cDNA. TCRdb's table, derived via immunoSEQ multiplex PCR, lists solely in-frame clones and lacks some. The data contain 200,000 to 250,000 clones, roughly 14% of them singletons. The sequenced sample was naive CD4+ T cells from blood. The source is a man younger than 40 with type 1 diabetes.

This clone has only a few counts. The rearrangement links TRBV14 to TRBJ2-2; TRBD1 aligns across 7 bases. Unmatched junction bases numbered 3, after V lost 2 bases and J lost 6 bases. CDR1 is SGHDN and CDR2 is FVKESK in the germline V gene. The CDR3 consists of 14 residues. The CDR3 region is CASSQRGGPGELFF. The CDR3 coding sequence is TGTGCCAGCAGCCAACGAGGGGGCCCCGGGGAGCTGTTTTTT.

This clone was seen more than once but under ten times. This rearrangement joins TRBV6-5 to TRBJ1-1; no reliable D call. In germline, CDR1 is MNHEY, CDR2 SVGAGI. The CDR3 has 14 residues. V was cut by 6 bases and J by 0 bases, with 11 bases left in between. CDR3 nucleotides: TGTGCCAGCAGCGATTCGGCGGTGAACACTGAAGCTTTCTTT. It translates to CASSDSAVNTEAFF.

The chain employs TRBV7-9 and TRBJ1-2; 10 nucleotides align to TRBD1. V gave up 6 bases and J gave up 4 bases; unmatched junction bases: 8. CDR3 length: 15 amino acids. Germline assignment: CDR1 SEHNR and CDR2 FQNEAQ (reference sequence). The CDR3 nucleotides read TGTGCCAGCAGTGATGGACAGGGGGGCATCTATGGCTACACCTTC. Residues: CASSDGQGGIYGYTF.

The chain carries TRBV2 and TRBJ1-5; TRBD1 matches 8 bases. CDR3 length: 14 amino acids. Germline V gene lookup returns CDR1 SNHLY and CDR2 FYNNEI. The junction had 6 bases not matched to a gene; V was cut back by 4 bases and J by 7 bases. CDR3 sequence reads: CASSGQGIGQPQHF. CDR3 bases: TGTGCCAGCAGTGGACAGGGGATCGGACAGCCCCAGCATTTT.

CDR3 bases: TGTGCCAGCAGCTTAACTTCCTACGAGCAGTACTTC. Amino acids: CASSLTSYEQYF. V gene TRBV7-8 combines with J gene TRBJ2-7; D is unresolved. The germline CDR1 and CDR2 sequences are SGHVS and FQNEAQ. CDR3 length equals 12 residues. With 2 bases removed from V and 1 base from J, the gap between germline ends came to 3 bases.

The chain combines TRBV2 with TRBJ2-2; D possibly corresponds to TRBD1 (6 bases). The V gene's germline CDR1 is SNHLY and CDR2 FYNNEI. Between the trimmed V and J ends, which lost 6 bases and 4 bases, there was a span of 15 bases. CDR3 length equals 15 residues. CDR3 region: CASRSSPDSTGELFF. The CDR3 DNA follows: TGTGCCAGCAGGAGTTCCCCGGACAGCACCGGGGAGCTGTTTTTT.

In this sample, this clone turned up a few times. The chain employs TRBV6-1 and TRBJ2-1, with TRBD1 identical over 7 bases. The CDR3 is made up of 16 amino acids. Per the germline V gene, CDR1 is MNHNS and CDR2 is SASEGT. Germline trimming cut 4 bases from V and 0 bases from J; bases unmatched to any gene: 6. The CDR3: CASSALRDSSYNEQFF. The CDR3 DNA is TGTGCCAGCAGTGCTCTAAGGGACAGCTCCTACAATGAGCAGTTCTTC.

A few counts support this clone. The chain combines TRBV10-3 with TRBJ2-1; 9 bases map to TRBD2. The CDR3 is 15 residues long. J lost 9 bases, V lost 2 bases, and 8 bases had no gene match. CDR1 is ENHRY and CDR2 is SYGVKD in the germline V gene. The CDR3 region is CAISELGGGASEQFF. The CDR3 coding sequence is TGTGCCATCAGTGAGCTTGGCGGGGGGGCTTCTGAGCAGTTCTTC.

The V call is TRBV6-5, the J call TRBJ2-7; 9 bases map to TRBD1. The CDR3 is made up of 15 amino acids. Germline V CDR1 and CDR2: MNHEY, SVGAGI. The ends lost 5 bases at V and 6 bases at J; junction bases unmatched: 11. The DNA for the CDR3 is TGTGCCAGCAGTCTTTCCGGGACAGGGATTCCCGAGCAGTACTTC. This codes for CASSLSGTGIPEQYF.

V and J are TRBV25-1 and TRBJ2-1; 7 positions match TRBD2. The CDR3 consists of 14 residues. CDR1 is MGHDK, CDR2 SYGVNS, per germline. The J segment lost 1 base and the V segment lost 7 bases, leaving 4 bases of the junction unmatched. The CDR3 coding sequence is TGTGCCAGCAAGCCAGCGGGGTCCTACAATGAGCAGTTCTTC. This sequence encodes CASKPAGSYNEQFF.

This clone was observed a few times. The genes are TRBV5-4 and TRBJ2-1; tentatively, D is TRBD2 (6 bases). The CDR3 sequence is 15 residues long. V dropped 3 bases and J dropped 1 base, with 11 bases sitting between them. Germline values: CDR1 SGHNT, CDR2 YYREEE (reference sequence). Here the CDR3 reads CASSSAGRSYNEQFF. The CDR3 DNA is TGTGCCAGCAGCTCCGCTGGGAGGTCCTACAATGAGCAGTTCTTC.

This clone was recorded a few times. The chain carries TRBV5-1 and TRBJ1-5, with TRBD1 matching 9 bases. The CDR3 is 16 residues long. Trimming cost V 0 bases and J 5 bases; bases outside gene matches: 6. Germline CDR1 is SGHRS and CDR2 is YFSETQ. The CDR3, as DNA: TGCGCCAGCAGCTTGGGGGACAGGGCCGGGGATCAGCCCCAGCATTTT. Protein: CASSLGDRAGDQPQHF. The full variable domain, completed using reference TRBV5-1 and TRBJ1-5, is KAGVTQTPRYLIKTRGQQVTLSCSPISGHRSVSWYQQTPGQGLQFLFEYFSETQRNKGNFPGRFSGRQFSNSRSEMNVSTLELGDSALYLCASSLGDRAGDQPQHFGDGTRLSIL.

The table lists this clone with a few counts. The rearrangement uses TRBV30 and TRBJ1-5; D uncertain. There are 14 residues in the CDR3. From germline, CDR1 is GTSNPN and CDR2 SVGIG (reference sequence). V was cut by 5 bases and J by 0 bases, with 11 bases left in between. CDR3 loop: CAWATVNSNQPQHF. Here the CDR3 DNA reads TGTGCCTGGGCTACGGTGAATAGCAATCAGCCCCAGCATTTT.

The J gene is TRBJ2-7, the V gene TRBV30; TRBD1 is a possible D gene (6 bases). The V end was cut by 5 bases, the J end by 2 bases, with 10 bases between. This CDR3 is built from 12 residues. Germline-derived CDR1 and CDR2 are GTSNPN and SVGIG (reference sequence). CDR3: CAWEGHTYEQYF. The CDR3, as DNA: TGTGCCTGGGAGGGACACACCTACGAGCAGTACTTC.

This chain joins TRBV5-4 and TRBJ2-5; the match to TRBD2 covers 14 bases. The length of the CDR3 is 18 residues. Germline V gene lookup returns CDR1 SGHNT and CDR2 YYREEE (reference sequence). V trimming: 3 bases; J trimming: 3 bases; junction bases outside the gene matches: 10. Here the CDR3 DNA reads TGTGCCAGCAGCTCCCCGCCGGGACTAGCGGGAGCTGAAGAGACCCAGTACTTC. Its translation is CASSSPPGLAGAEETQYF.

This clone has only a few counts. The chain links TRBV19 to TRBJ2-6; 10 bases fit TRBD1. V dropped 7 bases and J dropped 2; count of bases not matched to a gene: 5. Germline V gene sequence: CDR1 LNHDA, CDR2 SQIVND (reference sequence). The CDR3 is 16 amino acids. CDR3 DNA: TGTGCCAGTAACGGGGGACAGGGGCCTGGGGCCAACGTCCTGACTTTC. Its translation: CASNGGQGPGANVLTF.

This CDR3 is CASSRRQGAHNEQFF. Written as DNA, the CDR3 is TGTGCCAGCAGCCGAAGACAGGGGGCTCACAATGAGCAGTTCTTC. The chain employs TRBV5-4 and TRBJ2-1; TRBD1 matches 10 bases. The CDR3 length is 15 residues. V trimming: 4 bases; J trimming: 5 bases; junction bases outside the gene matches: 6. Germline CDR1 and CDR2: SGHNT and YYREEE (reference sequence).

This clone was seen more than once but under ten times. The CDR3 loop reads CASTPLRNSYEQYF. The CDR3, as DNA: TGTGCCAGCACCCCCCTGCGGAACTCCTACGAGCAGTACTTC. The chain recombines TRBV7-9 with TRBJ2-7; D not certain. The CDR3 sequence is 14 residues long. Trimming removed 7 bases from V and 0 bases from J, with 13 bases in between. The germline gives CDR1 SEHNR, CDR2 FQNEAQ (reference sequence).

The table lists this clone with a few counts. Other DNA variants within this sample encode the same CDR3. This sequence joins TRBV2 and TRBJ1-1, with 12 bases identical to TRBD1. Trimming at V came to 4 bases and at J to 5 bases, leaving 2 bases not matched to a gene. Germline V CDR1 and CDR2: SNHLY, FYNNEI. The CDR3 is 14 residues long. CDR3 DNA: TGTGCCAGCAGTGCGGGACAGGGGGCGACTGAAGCTTTCTTT. Amino acids: CASSAGQGATEAFF.

The chain is built from TRBV7-2 and TRBJ1-2; maybe TRBD1 (6 bases). The germline gives CDR1 SGHTA, CDR2 FQGNSA. The V and J ends lost 5 bases and 4 bases respectively, with 8 bases between them. There are 12 residues in the CDR3. The CDR3, as DNA: TGTGCCAGCAGCCGAGGGGGCTATGGCTACACCTTC. It codes for CASSRGGYGYTF.

There are a few counts of this clone. The chain links TRBV7-9 to TRBJ2-6; D is perhaps TRBD1 (5 bases). The V end was cut by 5 bases, the J end by 2 bases, with 13 bases between. The germline CDR1 and CDR2 sequences are SEHNR and FQNEAQ (reference sequence). The CDR3 consists of 16 residues. The CDR3 DNA is TGTGCCAGCAGCCCCCAGGGAAATCCTGGGGCCAACGTCCTGACTTTC. It encodes CASSPQGNPGANVLTF.

This chain links TRBV28 with TRBJ2-2, with D perhaps TRBD2 (6 bases). CDR1 is MDHEN, CDR2 SYDVKM, per germline. Trimming took 7 bases from V and 0 from J, leaving 9 bases between them. The CDR3 is 14 residues long. CDR3 sequence (DNA): TGTGCCAGCACGGGCGGGGCGAACACCGGGGAGCTGTTTTTT. This gives the protein CASTGGANTGELFF.

V is TRBV11-1 and J is TRBJ2-7, with 7 positions matching TRBD2. Germline trimming cut 7 bases from V and 6 bases from J; bases unmatched to any gene: 12. The germline CDR1 and CDR2 sequences are SGHAT and FQDESV (reference sequence). CDR3 length equals 14 residues. CDR3: CASTPERGLGEQYF. Written as DNA, the CDR3 is TGTGCCAGCACCCCAGAGCGGGGATTAGGCGAGCAGTACTTC. The variable domain in full, completed from reference TRBV11-1 and TRBJ2-7, reads EAEVAQSPRYKITEKSQAVAFWCDPISGHATLYWYRQILGQGPELLVQFQDESVVDDSQLPKDRFSAERLKGVDSTLKIQPAELGDSAMYLCASTPERGLGEQYFGPGTRLTVT.

The V gene is TRBV19, the J gene TRBJ2-7, with 7 nucleotides matching TRBD1. V gave up 5 bases and J gave up 1 base; unmatched junction bases: 2. There are 13 residues in the CDR3. Germline V lookup: CDR1 LNHDA, CDR2 SQIVND (reference sequence). CDR3 region: CASSPGQSYEQYF. DNA for the CDR3: TGTGCCAGTAGTCCGGGACAGTCCTACGAGCAGTACTTC.

This clone was seen a handful of times. J is TRBJ2-5 and V is TRBV5-1, with D perhaps TRBD1 (5 bases). The germline V and J ends were trimmed by 4 bases and 4 bases, with 14 bases remaining between them. This CDR3 region has 14 residues. Germline V lookup: CDR1 SGHRS, CDR2 YFSETQ. The CDR3 loop reads CASSLFQGGETQYF. The CDR3 bases are TGCGCCAGCAGCCTTTTCCAGGGTGGAGAGACCCAGTACTTC.

The chain uses TRBV4-2 and TRBJ2-3, with 10 bases matching TRBD2. CDR1 LGHNA and CDR2 YNFKEQ come from the germline V gene. The CDR3 loop spans 14 amino acids. J gave up 3 bases and V 5 bases, and 2 bases lay outside the gene matches. The CDR3 sequence is CASSSGLATDTQYF. The CDR3 bases are TGTGCCAGCAGCTCGGGACTAGCGACAGATACGCAGTATTTT.

The chain joins TRBV2 to TRBJ2-5; 7 nucleotides match TRBD2. CDR3 length equals 15 residues. The V and J ends lost 4 bases and 3 bases, in that order; junction bases with no gene match: 8. Looked up from germline, CDR1 is SNHLY and CDR2 is FYNNEI. The CDR3 here is CASSAFGLAEETQYF. The CDR3 DNA sequence: TGTGCCAGCAGTGCGTTTGGCCTAGCGGAAGAGACCCAGTACTTC.

This rearrangement joins TRBV7-9 to TRBJ2-3, with D possibly matching TRBD2 (6 bases). Deletions cut 5 bases from V and 4 bases from J, with 13 bases between. Per the germline V gene, CDR1 is SEHNR and CDR2 is FQNEAQ (reference sequence). This CDR3 comprises 14 residues. The CDR3 nucleotides are TGTGCCAGCAGCCCCTGGAGGGGCGCAGATACGCAGTATTTT. Translated: CASSPWRGADTQYF.

This clone was seen more than once but under ten times. The rearrangement joins TRBV6-5 to TRBJ1-5, with a weak D call TRBD1 (5 bases). This CDR3 region has 13 residues. The V end was cut by 3 bases, the J end by 5 bases, with 8 bases between. The germline V gene encodes CDR1 MNHEY and CDR2 SVGAGI. The DNA of the CDR3 is TGTGCCAGCAGTTATAGGGGCGATCAGCCCCAGCATTTT. This gives the protein CASSYRGDQPQHF.